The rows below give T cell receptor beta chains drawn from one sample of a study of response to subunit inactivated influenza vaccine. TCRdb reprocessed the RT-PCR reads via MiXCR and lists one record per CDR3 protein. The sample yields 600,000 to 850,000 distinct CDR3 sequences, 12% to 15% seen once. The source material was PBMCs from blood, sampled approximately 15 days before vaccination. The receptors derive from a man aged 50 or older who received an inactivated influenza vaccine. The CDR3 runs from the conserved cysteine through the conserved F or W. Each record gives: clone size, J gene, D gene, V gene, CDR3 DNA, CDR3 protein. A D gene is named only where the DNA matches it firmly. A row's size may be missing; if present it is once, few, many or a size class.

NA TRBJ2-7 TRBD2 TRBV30 TGTGCCTGGAGTTTAGCGGGGCCCTACGAGCAGTACTTC CAWSLAGPYEQYF
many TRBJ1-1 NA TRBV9 TGTGCCAGCAGCGGCGACAGGAACACTGAAGCTTTCTTT CASSGDRNTEAFF
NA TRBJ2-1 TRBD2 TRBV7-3 TGTGCCAGCAGCACCCGACTAGCGGGAGTCAATGAGCAGTTCTTC CASSTRLAGVNEQFF
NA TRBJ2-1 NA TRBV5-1 TGCGCCAGCAGCTGGCTGCCGGGACGTCGAATCAATGAGCAGTTCTTC CASSWLPGRRINEQFF
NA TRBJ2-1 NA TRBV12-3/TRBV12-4 TGTGCCAGCAGTCTGGACTATCTGGGTGAGCAGTTCTTC CASSLDYLGEQFF
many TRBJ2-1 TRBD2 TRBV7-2 TGTGCCAGCAGCCGAGGACTAGCGGGGGGTTACAATGAGCAGTTCTTC CASSRGLAGGYNEQFF
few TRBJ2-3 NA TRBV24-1 TGTGCCACCGGGGGGACAGACGCTGATACGCAGTATTTT CATGGTDADTQYF
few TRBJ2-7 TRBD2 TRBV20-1 TGCAGTGCTCTAGCGGGAGTTGAGCAGTACTTC CSALAGVEQYF
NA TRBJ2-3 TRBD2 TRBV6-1 TGTGCCAGCAGTATGAGCGGGGCCCTATATACGCAGTATTTT CASSMSGALYTQYF
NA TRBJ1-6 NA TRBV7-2 TGTGCCAGCAGCTCCCGGCGGGGGAACGGTTCACCCCTCCACTTT CASSSRRGNGSPLHF
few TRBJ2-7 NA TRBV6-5 TGTGCCAGCAGTTACGGTTCAGCCCCCTCCTACGAGCAGTACTTC CASSYGSAPSYEQYF
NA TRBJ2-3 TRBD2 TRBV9 TGTGCCAGCAGCGTAGAGGATAGCGGGAGTCGGACAGATACGCAGTATTTT CASSVEDSGSRTDTQYF